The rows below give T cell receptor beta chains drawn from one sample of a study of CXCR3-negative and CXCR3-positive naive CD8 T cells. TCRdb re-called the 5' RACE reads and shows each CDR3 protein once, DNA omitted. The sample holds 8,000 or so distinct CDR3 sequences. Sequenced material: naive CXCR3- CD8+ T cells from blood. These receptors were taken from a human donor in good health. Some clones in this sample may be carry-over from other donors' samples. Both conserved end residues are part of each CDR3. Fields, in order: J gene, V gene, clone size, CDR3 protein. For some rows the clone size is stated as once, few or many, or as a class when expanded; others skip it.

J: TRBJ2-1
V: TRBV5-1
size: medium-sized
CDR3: CASSEGQGTNNEQFF

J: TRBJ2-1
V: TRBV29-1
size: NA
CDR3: CSVEDRDGAYNEQFF

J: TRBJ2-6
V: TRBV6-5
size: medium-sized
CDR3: CASSYSGDYSGANVLTF

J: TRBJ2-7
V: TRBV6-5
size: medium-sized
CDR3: CASSYGGSYEQYF

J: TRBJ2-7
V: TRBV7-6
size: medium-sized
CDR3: CASSGLAGAYEQYF

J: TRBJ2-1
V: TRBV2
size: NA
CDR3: CASSGRTGKYYNEQFF

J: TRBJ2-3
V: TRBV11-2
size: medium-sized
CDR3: CASSQSPDGDTQYF

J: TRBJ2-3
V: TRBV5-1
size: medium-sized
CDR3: CASSSGTGGSTDTQYF

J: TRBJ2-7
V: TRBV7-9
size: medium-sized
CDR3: CASSMDRDLSHYEQYF

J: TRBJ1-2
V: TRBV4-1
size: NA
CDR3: CASSQAGTLAGYGYTF

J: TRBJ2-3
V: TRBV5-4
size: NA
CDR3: CASSREGSGTDTQYF

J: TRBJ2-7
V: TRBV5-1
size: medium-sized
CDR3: CASSLAGGEQYF

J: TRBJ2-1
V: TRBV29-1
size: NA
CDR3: CSVEVDGPTYNEQFF

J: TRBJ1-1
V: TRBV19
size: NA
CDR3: CASTIGGAEAFF

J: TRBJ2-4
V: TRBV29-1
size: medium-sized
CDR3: CSVAEMGAKNIQYF

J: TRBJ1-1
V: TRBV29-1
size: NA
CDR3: CSVEGTVSGNTEAFF

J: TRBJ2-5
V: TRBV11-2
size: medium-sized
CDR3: CASSLEAGPQETQYF

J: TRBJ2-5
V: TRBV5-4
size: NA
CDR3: CASRPDGQETQYF

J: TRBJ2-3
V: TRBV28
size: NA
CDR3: CASTEWGRDTDTQYF

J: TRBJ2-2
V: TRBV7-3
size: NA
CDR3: CASSPGPNTGELFF

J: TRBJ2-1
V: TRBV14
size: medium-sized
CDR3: CASSQRPGLTSYNEQFF

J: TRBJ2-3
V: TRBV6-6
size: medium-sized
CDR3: CASRSRESITDTQYF

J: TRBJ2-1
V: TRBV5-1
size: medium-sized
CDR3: CASSLGHDPSSSYNEQFF

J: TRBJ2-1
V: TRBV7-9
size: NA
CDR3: CASRTGINEQFF

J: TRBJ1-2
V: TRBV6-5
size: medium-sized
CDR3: CASRYRGLNGYTF

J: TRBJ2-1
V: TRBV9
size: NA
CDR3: CASSQGAEQFF

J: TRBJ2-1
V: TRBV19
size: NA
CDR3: CASSWDRYNEQFF

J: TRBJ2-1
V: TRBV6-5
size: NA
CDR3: CASSYSTGGRDEQFF

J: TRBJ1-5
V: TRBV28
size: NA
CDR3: CASSLPGKGDNQPQHF

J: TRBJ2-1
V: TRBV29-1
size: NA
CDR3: CSVTTGDNEQFF

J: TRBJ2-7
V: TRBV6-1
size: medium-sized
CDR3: CASSEPGQGQNEQYF

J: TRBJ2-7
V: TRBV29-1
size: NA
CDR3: CSVGLQGREQYF

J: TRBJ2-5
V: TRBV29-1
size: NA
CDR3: CSVLAGEETQYF

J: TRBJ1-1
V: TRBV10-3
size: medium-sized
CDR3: CAISEWGVRQNTEAFF

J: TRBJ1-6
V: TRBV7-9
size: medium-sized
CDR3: CASSLDRLNNSPLHF

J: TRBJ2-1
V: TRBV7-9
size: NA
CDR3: CASSPPSGTNTYNEQFF

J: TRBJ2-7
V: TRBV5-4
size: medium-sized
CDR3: CASSLGDEQYF

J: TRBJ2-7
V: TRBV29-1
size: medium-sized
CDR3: CSVHLPDRVSSYEQYF

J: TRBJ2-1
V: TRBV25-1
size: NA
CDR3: CASRDVGGRYNEQFF

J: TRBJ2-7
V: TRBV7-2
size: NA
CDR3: CASSPPLAGWSYEQYF

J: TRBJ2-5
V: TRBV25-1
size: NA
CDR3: CASSGAETQYF

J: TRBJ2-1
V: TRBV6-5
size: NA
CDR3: CASSYSHGGPNEQFF

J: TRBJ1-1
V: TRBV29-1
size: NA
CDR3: CSVEQGAGEAFF

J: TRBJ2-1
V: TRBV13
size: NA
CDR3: CASSSTGLAGLHEQFF

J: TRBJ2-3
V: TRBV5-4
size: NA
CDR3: CASSLAVADTQYF

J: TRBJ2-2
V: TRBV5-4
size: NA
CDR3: CASSSPLGGELFF

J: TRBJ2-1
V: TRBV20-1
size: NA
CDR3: CSARLLGNEQFF

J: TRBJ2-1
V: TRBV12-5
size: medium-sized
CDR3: CASGRYREQFF

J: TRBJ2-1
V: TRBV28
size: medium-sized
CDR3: CASSLSVYNEQFF

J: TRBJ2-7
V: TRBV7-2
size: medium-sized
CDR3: CASSLVRIQSYEQYF

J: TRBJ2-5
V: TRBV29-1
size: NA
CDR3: CSVGWEETQYF

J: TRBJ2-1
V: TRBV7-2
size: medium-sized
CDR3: CASRRLAATPNEQFF

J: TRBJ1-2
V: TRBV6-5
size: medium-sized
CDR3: CASSLRQSMTTNYGYTF

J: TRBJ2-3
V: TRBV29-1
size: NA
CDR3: CSVAGGREDTQYF

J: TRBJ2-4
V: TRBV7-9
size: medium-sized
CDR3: CASSSPADRVDIQYF

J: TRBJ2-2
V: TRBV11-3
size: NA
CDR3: CASSGRQGPNTGELFF

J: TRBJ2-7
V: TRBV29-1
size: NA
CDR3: CSVAQNSYEQYF

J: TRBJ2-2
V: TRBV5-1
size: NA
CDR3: CASRHTPTGPAGELFF

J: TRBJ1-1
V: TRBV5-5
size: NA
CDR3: CASSWGTEAFF

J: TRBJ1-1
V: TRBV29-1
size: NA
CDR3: CSVDSRPEAFF